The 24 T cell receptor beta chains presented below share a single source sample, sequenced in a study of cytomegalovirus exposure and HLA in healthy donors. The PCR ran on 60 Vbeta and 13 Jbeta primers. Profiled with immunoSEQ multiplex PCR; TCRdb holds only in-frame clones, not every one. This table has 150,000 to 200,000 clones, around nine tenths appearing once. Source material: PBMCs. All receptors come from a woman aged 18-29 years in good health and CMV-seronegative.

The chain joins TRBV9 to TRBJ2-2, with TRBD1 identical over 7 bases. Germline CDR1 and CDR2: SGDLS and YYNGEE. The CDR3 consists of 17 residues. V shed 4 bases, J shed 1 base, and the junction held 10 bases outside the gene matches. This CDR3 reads CASSSKRGQKNTGELFF. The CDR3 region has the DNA TGTGCCAGCAGCTCGAAACGGGGACAGAAGAACACCGGGGAGCTGTTTTTT. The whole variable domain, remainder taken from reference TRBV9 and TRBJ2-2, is DSGVTQTPKHLITATGQRVTLRCSPRSGDLSVYWYQQSLDQGLQFLIQYYNGEERAKGNILERFSAQQFPDLHSELNLSSLELGDSALYFCASSSKRGQKNTGELFFGEGSRLTVL.

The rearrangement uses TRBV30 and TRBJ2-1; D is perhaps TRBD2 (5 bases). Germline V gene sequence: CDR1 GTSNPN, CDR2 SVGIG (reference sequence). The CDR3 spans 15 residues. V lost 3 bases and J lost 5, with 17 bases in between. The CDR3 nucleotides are TGTGCCTGGAGACCCACGCCGGCGGGCCACAATGAGCAGTTCTTC. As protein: CAWRPTPAGHNEQFF.

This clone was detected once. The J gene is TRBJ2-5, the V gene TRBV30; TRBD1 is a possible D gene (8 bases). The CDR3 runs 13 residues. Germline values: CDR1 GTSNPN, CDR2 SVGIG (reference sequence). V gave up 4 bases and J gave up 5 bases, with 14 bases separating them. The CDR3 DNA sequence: TGTGCCTGGACCAGGGGGCGGGAGGAGACCCAGTACTTC. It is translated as CAWTRGREETQYF.

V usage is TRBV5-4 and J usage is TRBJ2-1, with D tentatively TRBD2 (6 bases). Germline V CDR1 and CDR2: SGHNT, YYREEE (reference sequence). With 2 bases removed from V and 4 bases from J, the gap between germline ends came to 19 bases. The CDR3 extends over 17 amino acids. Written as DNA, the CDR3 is TGTGCCAGCAGCTTTCCAGAAGCGGGCTTGACGTACAATGAGCAGTTCTTC. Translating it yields CASSFPEAGLTYNEQFF. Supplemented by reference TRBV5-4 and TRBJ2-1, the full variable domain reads ETGVTQSPTHLIKTRGQQVTLRCSSQSGHNTVSWYQQALGQGPQFIFQYYREEENGRGNFPPRFSGLQFPNYSSELNVNALELDDSALYLCASSFPEAGLTYNEQFFGPGTRLTVL.

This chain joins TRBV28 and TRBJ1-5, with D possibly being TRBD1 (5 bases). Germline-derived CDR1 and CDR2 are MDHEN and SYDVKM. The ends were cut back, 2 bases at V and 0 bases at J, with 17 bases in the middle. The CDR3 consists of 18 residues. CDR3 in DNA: TGTGCCAGCAGTTTAGGGCCCGGCCGGGGGTATAGCAATCAGCCCCAGCATTTT. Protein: CASSLGPGRGYSNQPQHF.

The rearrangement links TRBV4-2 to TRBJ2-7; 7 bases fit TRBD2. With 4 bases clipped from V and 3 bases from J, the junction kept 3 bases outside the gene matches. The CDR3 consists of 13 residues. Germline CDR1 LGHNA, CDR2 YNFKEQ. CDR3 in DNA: TGTGCCAGCAGCCCGTTAGCGGGCTACGAGCAGTACTTC. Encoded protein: CASSPLAGYEQYF.

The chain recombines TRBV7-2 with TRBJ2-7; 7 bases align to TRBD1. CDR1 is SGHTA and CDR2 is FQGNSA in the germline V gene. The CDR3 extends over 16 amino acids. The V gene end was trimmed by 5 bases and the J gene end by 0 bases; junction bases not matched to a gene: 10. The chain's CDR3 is CASSPGTATLSYEQYF. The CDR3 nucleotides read TGTGCCAGCAGCCCCGGGACAGCGACCCTCTCCTACGAGCAGTACTTC.

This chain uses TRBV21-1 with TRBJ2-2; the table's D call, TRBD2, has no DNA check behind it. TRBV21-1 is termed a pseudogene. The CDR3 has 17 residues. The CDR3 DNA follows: TGTGCCAGCAGCAAAGATTTTACTAGCGAGAGAACCGGGGAGCTGTTTTTT. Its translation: CASSKDFTSERTGELFF.

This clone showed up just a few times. The CDR3 sequence: CASSLGTTNEKLFF. CDR3 sequence (DNA): TGCGCCAGCAGCCTCGGGACAACTAATGAAAAACTGTTTTTT. The chain joins TRBV5-1 to TRBJ1-4; no clear D. Germline CDR1 and CDR2: SGHRS and YFSETQ. The CDR3 length is 14 residues. Trimming shortened V by 4 bases and J by 0 bases, and 7 bases separated the two germline ends.

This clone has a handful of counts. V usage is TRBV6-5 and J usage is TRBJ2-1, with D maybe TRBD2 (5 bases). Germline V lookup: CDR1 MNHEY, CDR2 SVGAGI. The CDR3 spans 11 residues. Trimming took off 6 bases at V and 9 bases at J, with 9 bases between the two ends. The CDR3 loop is CASSPGSEQFF. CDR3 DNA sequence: TGTGCCAGCAGCCCTGGGAGTGAGCAGTTCTTC.

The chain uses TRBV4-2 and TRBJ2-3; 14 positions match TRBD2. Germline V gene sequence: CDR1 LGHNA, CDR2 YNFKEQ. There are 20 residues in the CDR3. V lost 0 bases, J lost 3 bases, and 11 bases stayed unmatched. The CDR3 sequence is CASSQERARLAGGRTDTQYF. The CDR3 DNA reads TGTGCCAGCAGCCAAGAGCGAGCTCGACTAGCGGGAGGGAGGACAGATACGCAGTATTTT.

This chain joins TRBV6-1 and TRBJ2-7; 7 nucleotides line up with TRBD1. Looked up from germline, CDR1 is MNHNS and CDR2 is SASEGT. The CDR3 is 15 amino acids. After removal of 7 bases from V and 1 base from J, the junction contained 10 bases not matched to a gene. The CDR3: CASNTNGDSSYEQYF. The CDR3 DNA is TGTGCCAGCAACACTAATGGGGACAGTTCCTACGAGCAGTACTTC.

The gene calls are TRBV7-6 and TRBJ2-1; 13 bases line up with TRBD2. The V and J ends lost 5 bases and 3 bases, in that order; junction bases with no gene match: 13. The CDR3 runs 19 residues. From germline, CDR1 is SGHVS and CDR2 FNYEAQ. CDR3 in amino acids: CASSARTSGRSGHYNEQFF. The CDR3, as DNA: TGTGCCAGCAGCGCCAGGACTAGCGGGAGATCTGGCCACTACAATGAGCAGTTCTTC.

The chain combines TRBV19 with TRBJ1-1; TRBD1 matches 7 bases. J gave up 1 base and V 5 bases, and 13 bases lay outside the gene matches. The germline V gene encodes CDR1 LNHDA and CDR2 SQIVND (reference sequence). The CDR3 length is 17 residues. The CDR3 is CASSPREGGAGNTEAFF. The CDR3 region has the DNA TGTGCCAGTAGTCCACGGGAAGGGGGCGCAGGGAACACTGAAGCTTTCTTT.

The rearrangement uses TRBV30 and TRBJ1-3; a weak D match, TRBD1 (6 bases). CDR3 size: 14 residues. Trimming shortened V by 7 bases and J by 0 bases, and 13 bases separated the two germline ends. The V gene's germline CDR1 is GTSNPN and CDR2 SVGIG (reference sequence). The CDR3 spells CASETGHSGNTIYF. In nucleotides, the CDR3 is TGTGCCTCAGAGACAGGCCACTCTGGAAACACCATATATTTT.

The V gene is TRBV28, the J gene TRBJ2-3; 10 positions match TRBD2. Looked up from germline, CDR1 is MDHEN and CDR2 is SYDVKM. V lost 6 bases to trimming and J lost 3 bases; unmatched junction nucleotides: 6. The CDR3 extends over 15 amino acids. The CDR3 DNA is TGTGCCAGCAGGGGAGCGGGAGGGCCGACAGATACGCAGTATTTT. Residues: CASRGAGGPTDTQYF.

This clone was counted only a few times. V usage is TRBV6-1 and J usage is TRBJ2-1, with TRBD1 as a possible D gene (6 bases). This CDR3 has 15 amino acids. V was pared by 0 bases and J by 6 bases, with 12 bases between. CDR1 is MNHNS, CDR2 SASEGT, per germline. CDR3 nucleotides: TGTGCCAGCAGTGAAGCCGTAGGGGGAAGCAATGAGCAGTTCTTC. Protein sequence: CASSEAVGGSNEQFF.

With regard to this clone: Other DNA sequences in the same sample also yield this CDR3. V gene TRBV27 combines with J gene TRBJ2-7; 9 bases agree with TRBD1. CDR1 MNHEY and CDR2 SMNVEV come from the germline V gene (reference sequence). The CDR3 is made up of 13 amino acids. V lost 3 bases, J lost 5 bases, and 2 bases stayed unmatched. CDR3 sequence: CASSLDRGNEQYF. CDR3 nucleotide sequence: TGTGCCAGCAGTTTGGACAGGGGTAACGAGCAGTACTTC.

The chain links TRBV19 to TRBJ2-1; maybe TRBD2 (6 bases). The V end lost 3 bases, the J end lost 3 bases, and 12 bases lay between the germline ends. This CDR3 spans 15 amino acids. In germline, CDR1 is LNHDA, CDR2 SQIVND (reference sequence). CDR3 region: CASSIGGSLYNEQFF. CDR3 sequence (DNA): TGTGCCAGTAGTATCGGAGGGTCCCTCTACAATGAGCAGTTCTTC.

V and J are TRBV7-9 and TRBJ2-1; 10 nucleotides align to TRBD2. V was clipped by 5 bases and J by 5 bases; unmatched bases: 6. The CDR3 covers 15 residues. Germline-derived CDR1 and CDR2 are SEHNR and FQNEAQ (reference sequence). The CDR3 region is CASSLTSGVDNEQFF. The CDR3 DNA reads TGTGCCAGCAGCCTTACTAGCGGGGTAGACAATGAGCAGTTCTTC.

CDR3 region: CASSSAWVAGGPRDTQYF. In nucleotides, the CDR3 is TGTGCCAGCAGCTCCGCCTGGGTAGCGGGGGGCCCCAGGGATACGCAGTATTTT. V and J are TRBV5-4 and TRBJ2-3, with 10 positions matching TRBD2. CDR1 SGHNT and CDR2 YYREEE come from the germline V gene (reference sequence). J gave up 6 bases and V 3 bases, and 16 bases lay outside the gene matches. The CDR3 has 18 residues. The entire variable domain, with the rest obtained from reference TRBV5-4 and TRBJ2-3, is as follows: ETGVTQSPTHLIKTRGQQVTLRCSSQSGHNTVSWYQQALGQGPQFIFQYYREEENGRGNFPPRFSGLQFPNYSSELNVNALELDDSALYLCASSSAWVAGGPRDTQYFGPGTRLTVL.

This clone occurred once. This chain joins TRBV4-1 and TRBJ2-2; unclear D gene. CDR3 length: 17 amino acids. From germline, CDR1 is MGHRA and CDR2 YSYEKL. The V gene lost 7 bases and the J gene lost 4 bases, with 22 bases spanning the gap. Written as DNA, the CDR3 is TGCGCCAGCACTACCGGCCCCCGCGGTTCGGGCACCGGGGAGCTGTTTTTT. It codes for CASTTGPRGSGTGELFF.

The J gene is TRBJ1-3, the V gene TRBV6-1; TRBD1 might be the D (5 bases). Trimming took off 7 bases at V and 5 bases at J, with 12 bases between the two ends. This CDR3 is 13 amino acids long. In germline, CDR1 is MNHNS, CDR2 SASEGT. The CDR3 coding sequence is TGTGCCAGCAAGGAAGGGGCCAGAAACACCATATATTTT. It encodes CASKEGARNTIYF.

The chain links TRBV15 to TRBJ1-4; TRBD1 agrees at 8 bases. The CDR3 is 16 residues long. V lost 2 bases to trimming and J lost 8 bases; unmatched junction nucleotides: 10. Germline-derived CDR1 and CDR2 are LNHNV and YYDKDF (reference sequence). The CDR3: CATSRPPQGAGEKLFF. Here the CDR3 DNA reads TGTGCCACCAGCAGACCCCCCCAGGGGGCTGGAGAAAAACTGTTTTTT.